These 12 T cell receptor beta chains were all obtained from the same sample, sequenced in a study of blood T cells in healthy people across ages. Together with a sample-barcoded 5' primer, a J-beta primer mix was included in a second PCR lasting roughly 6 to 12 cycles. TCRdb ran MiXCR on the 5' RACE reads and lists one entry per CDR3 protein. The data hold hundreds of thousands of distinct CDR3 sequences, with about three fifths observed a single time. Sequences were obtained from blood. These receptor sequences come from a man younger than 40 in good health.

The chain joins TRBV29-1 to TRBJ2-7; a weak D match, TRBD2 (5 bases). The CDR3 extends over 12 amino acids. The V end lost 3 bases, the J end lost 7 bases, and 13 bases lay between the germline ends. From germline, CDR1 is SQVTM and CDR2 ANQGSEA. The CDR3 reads CSVDERRNEQYF. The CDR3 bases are TGCAGCGTTGATGAAAGGAGGAATGAGCAGTACTTC.

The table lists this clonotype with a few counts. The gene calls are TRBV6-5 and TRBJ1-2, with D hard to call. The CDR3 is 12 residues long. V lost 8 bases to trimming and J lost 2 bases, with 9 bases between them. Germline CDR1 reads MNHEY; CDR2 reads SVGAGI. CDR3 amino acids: CASLDRNYGYTF. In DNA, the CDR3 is TGTGCCAGCTTGGACCGGAACTATGGCTACACCTTC.

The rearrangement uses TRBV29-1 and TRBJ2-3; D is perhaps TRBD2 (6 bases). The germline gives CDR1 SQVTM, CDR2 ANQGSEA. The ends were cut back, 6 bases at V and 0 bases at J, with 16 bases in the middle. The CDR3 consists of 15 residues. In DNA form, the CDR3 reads TGCAGCGTCGAAAACCGACTAGTCAGCACAGATACGCAGTATTTT. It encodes CSVENRLVSTDTQYF.

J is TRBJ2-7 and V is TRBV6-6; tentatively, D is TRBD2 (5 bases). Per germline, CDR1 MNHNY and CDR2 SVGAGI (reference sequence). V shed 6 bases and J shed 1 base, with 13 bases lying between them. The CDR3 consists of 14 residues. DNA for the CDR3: TGTGCCAGCAGAACCGGAGGTGGGTCCTACGAGCAGTACTTC. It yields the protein CASRTGGGSYEQYF.

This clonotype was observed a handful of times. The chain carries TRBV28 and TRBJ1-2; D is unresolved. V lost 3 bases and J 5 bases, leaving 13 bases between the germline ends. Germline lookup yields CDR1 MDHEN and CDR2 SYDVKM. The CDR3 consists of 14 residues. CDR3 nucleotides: TGTGCCAGCAGTTTTTTGGAGGGAACATATGGCTACACCTTC. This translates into CASSFLEGTYGYTF.

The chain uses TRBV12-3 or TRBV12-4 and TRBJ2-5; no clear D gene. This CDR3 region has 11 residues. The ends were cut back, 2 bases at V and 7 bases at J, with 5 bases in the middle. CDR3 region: CASSLLRTQYF. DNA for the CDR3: TGTGCCAGCAGTTTACTCAGGACCCAGTACTTC.

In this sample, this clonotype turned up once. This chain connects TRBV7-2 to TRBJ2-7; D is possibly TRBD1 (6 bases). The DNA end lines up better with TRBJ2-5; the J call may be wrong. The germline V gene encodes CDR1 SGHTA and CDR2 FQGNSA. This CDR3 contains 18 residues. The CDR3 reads CASSLLFTGQLNQETQYF. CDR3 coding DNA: TGTGCCAGCAGCCTTCTATTTACAGGACAGCTTAATCAAGAGACCCAGTACTTC.

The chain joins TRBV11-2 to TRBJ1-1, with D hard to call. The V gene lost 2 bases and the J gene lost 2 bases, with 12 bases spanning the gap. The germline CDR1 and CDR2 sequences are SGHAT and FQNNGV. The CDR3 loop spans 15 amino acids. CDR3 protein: CASSLKYFRNTEAFF. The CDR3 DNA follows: TGTGCCAGCAGCTTAAAATACTTCCGTAACACTGAAGCTTTCTTT.

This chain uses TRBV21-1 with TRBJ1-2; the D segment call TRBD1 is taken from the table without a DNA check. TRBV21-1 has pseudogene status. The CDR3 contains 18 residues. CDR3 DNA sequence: TGTGCCAGCAGCCATCAACCGGGAACAGGGGGGAGGAACTATGGCTACACCTTC. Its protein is CASSHQPGTGGRNYGYTF.

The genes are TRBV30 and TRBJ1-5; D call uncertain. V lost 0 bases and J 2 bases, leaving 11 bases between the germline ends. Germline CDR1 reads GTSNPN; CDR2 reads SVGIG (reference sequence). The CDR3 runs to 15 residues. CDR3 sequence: CAWSVQWGGNQPQHF. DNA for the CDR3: TGTGCCTGGAGTGTTCAATGGGGAGGCAATCAGCCCCAGCATTTT.

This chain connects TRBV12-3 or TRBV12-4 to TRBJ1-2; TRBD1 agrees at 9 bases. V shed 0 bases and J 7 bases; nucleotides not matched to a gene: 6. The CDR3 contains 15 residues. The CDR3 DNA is TGTGCCAGCAGTTTAGCGGGCGGGACAGGGTTTGGCTACACCTTC. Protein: CASSLAGGTGFGYTF.

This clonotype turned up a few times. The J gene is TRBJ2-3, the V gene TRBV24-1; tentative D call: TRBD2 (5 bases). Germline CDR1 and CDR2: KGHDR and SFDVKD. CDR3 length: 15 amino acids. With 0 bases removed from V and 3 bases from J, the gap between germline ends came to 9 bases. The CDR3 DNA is TGTGCCACCAGTGATTTGGTCCGGGAAACAGATACGCAGTATTTT. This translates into CATSDLVRETDTQYF.